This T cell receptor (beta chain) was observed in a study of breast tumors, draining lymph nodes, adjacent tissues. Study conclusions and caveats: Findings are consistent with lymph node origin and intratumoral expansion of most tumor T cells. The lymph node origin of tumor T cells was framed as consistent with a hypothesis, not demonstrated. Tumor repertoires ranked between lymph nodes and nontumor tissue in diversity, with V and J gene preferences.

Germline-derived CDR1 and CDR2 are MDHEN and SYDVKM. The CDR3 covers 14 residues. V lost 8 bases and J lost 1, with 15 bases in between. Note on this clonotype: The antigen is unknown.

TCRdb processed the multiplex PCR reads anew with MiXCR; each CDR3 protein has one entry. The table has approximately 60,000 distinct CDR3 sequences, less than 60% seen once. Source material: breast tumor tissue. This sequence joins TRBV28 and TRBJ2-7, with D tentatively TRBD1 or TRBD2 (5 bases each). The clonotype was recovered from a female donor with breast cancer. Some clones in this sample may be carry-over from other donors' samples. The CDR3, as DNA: TGTGCCAGCCCATGGGCAGGGAGTTCCTACGAGCAGTACTTC. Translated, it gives CASPWAGSSYEQYF.